This entry lists 31 T cell receptor beta chains sequenced from one sample in a study of blood T cell repertoires in COVID-19. Profiled with immunoSEQ multiplex PCR; TCRdb holds only in-frame clones, not every one. The sample includes about 120,000 clones, about 84% of them seen just once. The specimen sequenced was peripheral blood. The origin of the receptors is a man in his 60s with acute or convalescent COVID-19.

The V call is TRBV10-3, the J call TRBJ2-2; a weak D match, TRBD2 (6 bases). This CDR3 has 14 amino acids. Per germline, CDR1 ENHRY and CDR2 SYGVKD. Trimming cost V 3 bases and J 7 bases, with 12 bases left between them. The CDR3 loop is CAISDGGAGGELFF. The DNA for the CDR3 is TGTGCCATCAGTGACGGAGGGGCTGGCGGGGAGCTGTTTTTT.

The rearrangement joins TRBV6-1 to TRBJ2-3, with 9 positions matching TRBD1. This CDR3 is built from 16 residues. The trim removed 4 bases at V and 4 bases at J, leaving 9 bases unmatched. Germline CDR1 is MNHNS and CDR2 is SASEGT. The CDR3 region has the DNA TGTGCCAGCAGTGGTCGGACAGGGGTACGTTCAGATACGCAGTATTTT. Protein: CASSGRTGVRSDTQYF.

This clone occurred a few times. The chain's CDR3 is CASSYGEGFRYGYTF. As DNA, the CDR3 is TGTGCCAGCAGTTACGGAGAGGGTTTTAGGTATGGCTACACCTTC. The chain links TRBV6-5 to TRBJ1-2; no clear D. The CDR3 consists of 15 residues. Germline CDR1 MNHEY, CDR2 SVGAGI. With 2 bases removed from V and 5 bases from J, the gap between germline ends came to 15 bases.

The chain links TRBV2 to TRBJ2-7; perhaps TRBD1 as D (5 bases). This CDR3 has 14 residues. Trimming stripped 1 base from V and 3 bases from J, with 10 bases between. CDR1 and CDR2 (germline): SNHLY, FYNNEI. The CDR3 DNA reads TGTGCCAGCAGTGAAGGGTGGCAGGGCTACGAGCAGTACTTC. Translated: CASSEGWQGYEQYF.

The rearrangement links TRBV18 to TRBJ2-7; 9 nucleotides match TRBD1. Looked up from germline, CDR1 is KGHSH and CDR2 is LQKENI. Losses at the gene ends were 5 bases for V and 2 bases for J; bases not matched to a gene: 7. This CDR3 has 15 residues. The CDR3 here is CASSIPGQGTYEQYF. Here the CDR3 DNA reads TGTGCCAGCTCAATACCGGGACAGGGTACCTACGAGCAGTACTTC.

The rearrangement uses TRBV6-2 or TRBV6-3 and TRBJ2-5; D possibly corresponds to TRBD1 (6 bases). V was shortened by 4 bases and J by 7 bases, with 7 bases between the two germline ends. This CDR3 is built from 11 residues. CDR1 MNHEY and CDR2 SVGEGT come from the germline V gene. The CDR3 sequence is CASSLQGTQYF. DNA of the CDR3: TGTGCCAGCAGTTTACAGGGGACCCAGTACTTC.

The rearrangement uses TRBV5-1 and TRBJ2-5; 7 nucleotides line up with TRBD1. This CDR3 comprises 13 residues. V dropped 3 bases and J dropped 2; count of bases not matched to a gene: 1. CDR1 and CDR2 (germline): SGHRS, YFSETQ. The CDR3 loop is CASSWDRQETQYF. Here the CDR3 DNA reads TGCGCCAGCAGCTGGGACAGACAAGAGACCCAGTACTTC.

CDR3 protein: CASSLDSGLAKNIQYF. The CDR3 region has the DNA TGTGCCAGCAGTTTAGACAGCGGGTTAGCCAAAAACATTCAGTACTTC. V usage is TRBV28 and J usage is TRBJ2-4; D possibly corresponds to TRBD2 (6 bases). The CDR3 totals 16 residues. CDR1 and CDR2 (germline): MDHEN, SYDVKM. The V gene lost 2 bases and the J gene lost 0 bases, with 11 bases spanning the gap.

The J gene is TRBJ1-1, the V gene TRBV7-8, with unresolved D. Trimming pared 0 bases from V and 0 bases from J, leaving 11 bases between. CDR1 is SGHVS, CDR2 FQNEAQ, per germline. The CDR3 totals 16 residues. The CDR3 DNA reads TGTGCCAGCAGCTTAGCCCTATGGGAGGTGAACACTGAAGCTTTCTTT. Translating it yields CASSLALWEVNTEAFF.

The V call is TRBV2, the J call TRBJ2-3; a possible D gene is TRBD2 (5 bases). The germline gives CDR1 SNHLY, CDR2 FYNNEI. The CDR3 length is 11 residues. Trimming removed 4 bases at V and 8 bases at J, with 7 bases between. For the CDR3, the DNA is TGTGCCAGCAGTGTGAGCGGTACGCAGTATTTT. This encodes CASSVSGTQYF.

The chain recombines TRBV19 with TRBJ1-3, with D uncertain. Looked up from germline, CDR1 is LNHDA and CDR2 is SQIVND (reference sequence). The CDR3 is 16 residues long. V lost 6 bases and J lost 4, with 19 bases in between. For the CDR3, the DNA is TGTGCCAGTAGGCCCGGGTATCCGGTGGCAGGAAACACCATATATTTT. This gives the protein CASRPGYPVAGNTIYF.

The CDR3 reads CASSPNSPTLALDEQFF. As DNA, the CDR3 is TGTGCCAGCTCACCGAACAGCCCAACCTTGGCTTTGGATGAGCAGTTCTTC. The chain is built from TRBV18 and TRBJ2-1; no firm D call. Trimming took 3 bases from V and 8 from J, leaving 23 bases between them. The CDR3 spans 17 residues. Germline CDR1 is KGHSH and CDR2 is LQKENI.

The J gene is TRBJ2-5, the V gene TRBV5-1; a possible D gene is TRBD2 (6 bases). The ends were cut back, 0 bases at V and 2 bases at J, with 11 bases in the middle. CDR3 length: 15 amino acids. Looked up from germline, CDR1 is SGHRS and CDR2 is YFSETQ. CDR3 nucleotides: TGCGCCAGCAGCTTGGCAGCGACTAGGCAAGAGACCCAGTACTTC. Translation: CASSLAATRQETQYF.

J is TRBJ2-2 and V is TRBV24-1; D is perhaps TRBD1 (5 bases). V was clipped by 2 bases and J by 0 bases, with 9 bases between them. The germline gives CDR1 KGHDR, CDR2 SFDVKD. The CDR3 contains 16 residues. The CDR3 DNA is TGTGCCACCAGTGATTCTCGACAGACGAACACCGGGGAGCTGTTTTTT. Its translation: CATSDSRQTNTGELFF.

V usage is TRBV11-2 and J usage is TRBJ2-1, with D tentatively TRBD2 (6 bases). The CDR3 consists of 15 residues. Trimming shortened V by 5 bases and J by 6 bases, and 17 bases separated the two germline ends. The germline V gene has CDR1 SGHAT and CDR2 FQNNGV. CDR3 protein: CASSPPGTGLNEQFF. The DNA for the CDR3 is TGTGCCAGCAGCCCTCCCGGGACTGGCCTCAATGAGCAGTTCTTC. Based on the CDR3 plus reference TRBV11-2 and TRBJ2-1, the full variable domain is EAGVAQSPRYKIIEKRQSVAFWCNPISGHATLYWYQQILGQGPKLLIQFQNNGVVDDSQLPKDRFSAERLKGVDSTLKIQPAKLEDSAVYLCASSPPGTGLNEQFFGPGTRLTVL.

The chain links TRBV9 to TRBJ1-2, with D unresolved. The CDR3 covers 13 residues. Between the trimmed V and J ends, which lost 4 bases and 4 bases, there was a span of 11 bases. Germline CDR1 is SGDLS and CDR2 is YYNGEE. The CDR3 DNA sequence: TGTGCCAGCAGCCCACCGGCTAGCTATGGCTACACCTTC. Protein product: CASSPPASYGYTF. The entire variable domain, with the rest obtained from reference TRBV9 and TRBJ1-2, is as follows: DSGVTQTPKHLITATGQRVTLRCSPRSGDLSVYWYQQSLDQGLQFLIQYYNGEERAKGNILERFSAQQFPDLHSELNLSSLELGDSALYFCASSPPASYGYTFGSGTRLTVV.

The chain combines TRBV4-3 with TRBJ1-5; maybe TRBD1 (5 bases). Trimming cost V 0 bases and J 1 base, with 10 bases left between them. The CDR3 totals 16 residues. Germline V CDR1 and CDR2: LGHNA, YSLEER. This CDR3 reads CASSQEIRQSNQPQHF. CDR3 in DNA: TGCGCCAGCAGCCAAGAGATCAGACAGAGCAATCAGCCCCAGCATTTT.

The chain couples TRBV28 to TRBJ2-1; D remains ambiguous. Germline loops: CDR1 MDHEN, CDR2 SYDVKM. The CDR3 runs 16 residues. V was shortened by 2 bases and J by 3 bases, with 14 bases between the two germline ends. The CDR3 region has the DNA TGTGCCAGCAGTTTAGACTCCCGGCCTGGCTACAATGAGCAGTTCTTC. It encodes CASSLDSRPGYNEQFF.

The rearrangement uses TRBV7-7 and TRBJ2-2; D is unresolved. With 5 bases removed from V and 5 bases from J, the gap between germline ends came to 9 bases. Germline V gene lookup returns CDR1 SSHAT and CDR2 FNYEAQ (reference sequence). The CDR3 length is 13 residues. The CDR3 DNA reads as TGTGCCAGCAGCCCCCTCGCGACCGGGGAGCTGTTTTTT. Its translation is CASSPLATGELFF.

The chain combines TRBV7-9 with TRBJ2-5; D gene ambiguous. Trimming shortened V by 4 bases and J by 1 base, and 13 bases separated the two germline ends. The CDR3 sequence is 15 residues long. CDR1 and CDR2 (germline): SEHNR, FQNEAQ (reference sequence). The CDR3 loop reads CASSSVRLPQETQYF. The DNA for the CDR3 is TGTGCCAGCAGCTCCGTGAGATTACCCCAAGAGACCCAGTACTTC.

This chain joins TRBV4-2 and TRBJ2-1; TRBD2 aligns across 8 bases. The CDR3 has 17 amino acids. The germline CDR1 and CDR2 sequences are LGHNA and YNFKEQ. The J segment lost 1 base and the V segment lost 0 bases, leaving 5 bases of the junction unmatched. The CDR3 DNA follows: TGTGCCAGCAGCCAAGATATCGCTAGCGGGTCCTACAATGAGCAGTTCTTC. Translation gives CASSQDIASGSYNEQFF.

CDR3 nucleotides: TGTGCCAGTAGTGAACCACGGGGAGCCCCTGGAAACACCATATATTTT. Translated: CASSEPRGAPGNTIYF. V and J are TRBV19 and TRBJ1-3; D uncertain. V shed 5 bases and J shed 2 bases, with 16 bases lying between them. The CDR3 loop spans 16 amino acids. Germline CDR1 and CDR2: LNHDA and SQIVND (reference sequence).

This chain links TRBV11-1 with TRBJ2-1; 11 nucleotides line up with TRBD1. Germline V lookup: CDR1 SGHAT, CDR2 FQDESV (reference sequence). This CDR3 has 15 residues. J lost 7 bases, V lost 6 bases, and 8 bases had no gene match. The CDR3 loop reads CASSYGQGARNEQFF. The CDR3 nucleotides read TGTGCCAGCAGTTATGGACAGGGGGCTCGGAATGAGCAGTTCTTC.

The V call is TRBV7-6, the J call TRBJ2-1, with TRBD1 as a possible D gene (5 bases). CDR1 is SGHVS and CDR2 is FNYEAQ in the germline V gene. V lost 5 bases to trimming and J lost 10 bases, with 24 bases between them. This CDR3 spans 16 amino acids. CDR3 in amino acids: CASSPGRGRAMREQFF. The CDR3 coding sequence is TGTGCCAGCAGCCCCGGAAGGGGCAGGGCGATGAGGGAGCAGTTCTTC.

The gene calls are TRBV5-6 and TRBJ2-5, with 13 bases that match TRBD2. Germline V CDR1 and CDR2: SGHDT, YYEEEE. The ends lost 4 bases at V and 5 bases at J; junction bases unmatched: 8. CDR3 size: 16 residues. The CDR3 DNA follows: TGTGCCAGCAGCAGCCGACTAGCGGGAGGTTGGGAGACCCAGTACTTC. It codes for CASSSRLAGGWETQYF.

This chain uses TRBV23-1 with TRBJ1-5; 10 bases map to TRBD1. TRBV23-1 is an ORF, with its function uncertain. CDR3 size: 17 residues. V gave up 4 bases and J gave up 6 bases; unmatched junction bases: 12. The CDR3 reads CASSPKQRDRGGQPQHF. CDR3 bases: TGCGCCAGCAGTCCAAAACAGCGGGACAGGGGAGGTCAGCCCCAGCATTTT.

In regard to this clone: At one end, the junction sequence differs from germline, possibly due to a read error. The chain couples TRBV29-1 to TRBJ2-7; 16 bases fit TRBD2. The CDR3 is made up of 16 amino acids. Germline CDR1 and CDR2: SQVTM and ANQGSEA. CDR3 nucleotide sequence: TGCAGCGTTGACGAGAGAACCGGGACTAGCGGGAGGGCCCGTCACTTC. This translates into CSVDERTGTSGRARHF.

This clone showed up just once. The chain carries TRBV4-3 and TRBJ2-2, with D uncertain. CDR3 length: 15 amino acids. V was clipped by 0 bases and J by 3 bases, with 8 bases between them. Germline V gene sequence: CDR1 LGHNA, CDR2 YSLEER. CDR3 in DNA: TGCGCCAGCAGCCAAGATCAGATATACACCGGGGAGCTGTTTTTT. Translation gives CASSQDQIYTGELFF.

The chain joins TRBV7-8 to TRBJ1-5, with D unclear. Trimming shortened V by 1 base and J by 5 bases, and 12 bases separated the two germline ends. Germline values: CDR1 SGHVS, CDR2 FQNEAQ. The CDR3 covers 15 residues. CDR3 DNA: TGTGCCAGCAGCTTAGTCGGGGAGTACTATCAGCCCCAGCATTTT. Its protein product is CASSLVGEYYQPQHF.

The V gene is TRBV18, the J gene TRBJ2-3; D is undetermined. The CDR3 consists of 12 residues. Deletions cut 4 bases from V and 4 bases from J, with 6 bases between. Looked up from germline, CDR1 is KGHSH and CDR2 is LQKENI. CDR3 sequence reads: CASSRAADTQYF. CDR3 bases: TGTGCCAGCTCACGAGCCGCAGATACGCAGTATTTT.

This chain joins TRBV5-4 and TRBJ2-7; 8 nucleotides line up with TRBD1. Germline V CDR1 and CDR2: SGHNT, YYREEE (reference sequence). After removal of 4 bases from V and 5 bases from J, the junction contained 8 bases not matched to a gene. The CDR3 is 14 amino acids. CDR3 region: CASSVGQVTNEQYF. CDR3 coding DNA: TGTGCCAGCAGCGTGGGACAGGTGACCAACGAGCAGTACTTC.